The present TCR beta chain was sequenced within a study of CD8 T cells in Susac syndrome. The wider study: The Susac syndrome patients that were sequenced included roughly six with active disease and fewer than 10 in remission.

In its sample, this clonotype was seen once. RNA amounts of roughly 0.5 to 1 ug underwent reverse transcription with random hexamers. TCRdb reanalysed the immunoSEQ multiplex PCR reads using MiXCR and keeps one entry per CDR3 protein. The top ten hold more than 0.11% of the sample, which has under 150,000 distinct CDR3 sequences, 95% seen once. The CD8+ and CD4+ T cells were negatively isolated, with the TEMRA cells enriched by FACS. Trimming pared 4 bases from V and 2 bases from J, leaving 13 bases between. CDR1 is SGDLS and CDR2 is YYNGEE in the germline V gene. This CDR3 has 14 residues. The sequencing input was CD4+ T cells from PBMCs. This receptor was obtained from a human donor with Susac syndrome. The chain employs TRBV9 and TRBJ2-7; D uncertain. In DNA form, the CDR3 reads TGTGCCAGCAGCCTTACCGCCTCAGCCTACGAGCAGTACTTC. Protein sequence: CASSLTASAYEQYF.